The 4 T cell receptor beta chains reported below all come from one sample, sequenced in a study of blood T cell repertoires in COVID-19. Profiling relied on immunoSEQ multiplex PCR, and the TCRdb table lists in-frame clones only, not all of them. The data contain 50,000 to 55,000 clones, approximately 89% of them singletons. Sequencing was performed on peripheral blood. All receptors come from a man in his fifties or sixties with active COVID-19.

This clone was seen only once. This chain uses TRBV5-1 with TRBJ1-4; 9 bases are a match to TRBD1. From germline, CDR1 is SGHRS and CDR2 YFSETQ. The CDR3 runs to 15 residues. Trimming took 0 bases from V and 5 from J; bases not matched to a gene: 2. CDR3 nucleotides: TGCGCCAGCAGCTTGGGTGGGACAGGGAATGAAAAACTGTTTTTT. Protein product: CASSLGGTGNEKLFF.

The V call is TRBV20-1, the J call TRBJ1-1, with D maybe TRBD1 (6 bases). CDR3 size: 10 residues. V was trimmed by 4 bases and J by 14 bases, leaving 14 bases between them. The V gene's germline CDR1 is DFQATT and CDR2 SNEGSKA (reference sequence). Here the CDR3 reads CSAKRGTGFF. In nucleotides, the CDR3 is TGCAGTGCTAAGAGGGGGACGGGCTTCTTT.

Only one count was recorded for this clone. The DNA for the CDR3 is TGTGCCAGCAGAACCGGGACTAACTCCTACAATGAGCAGTTCTTC. As protein: CASRTGTNSYNEQFF. The chain joins TRBV2 to TRBJ2-1, with 7 nucleotides matching TRBD2. This CDR3 contains 15 residues. Germline trimming cut 6 bases from V and 0 bases from J; bases unmatched to any gene: 5. Germline CDR1 is SNHLY and CDR2 is FYNNEI.

The CDR3 loop reads CAISSTENTEAFF. The CDR3 DNA reads TGTGCCATCAGTTCAACAGAGAACACTGAAGCTTTCTTT. V and J are TRBV10-3 and TRBJ1-1; D remains ambiguous. This CDR3 is 13 amino acids long. With 5 bases removed from V and 1 base from J, the gap between germline ends came to 8 bases. Per the germline V gene, CDR1 is ENHRY and CDR2 is SYGVKD.